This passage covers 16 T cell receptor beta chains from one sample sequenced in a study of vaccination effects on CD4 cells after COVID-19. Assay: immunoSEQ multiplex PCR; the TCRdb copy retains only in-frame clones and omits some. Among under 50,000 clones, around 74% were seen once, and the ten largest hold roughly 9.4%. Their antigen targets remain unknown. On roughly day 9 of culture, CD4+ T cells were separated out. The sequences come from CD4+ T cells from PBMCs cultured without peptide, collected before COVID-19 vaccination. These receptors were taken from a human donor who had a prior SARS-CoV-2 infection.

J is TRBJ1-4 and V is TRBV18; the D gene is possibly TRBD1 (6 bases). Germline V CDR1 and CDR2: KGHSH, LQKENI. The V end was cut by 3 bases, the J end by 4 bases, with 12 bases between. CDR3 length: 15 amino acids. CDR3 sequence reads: CASSPQTGVNEKLFF. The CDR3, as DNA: TGTGCCAGCTCACCTCAGACAGGCGTTAATGAAAAACTGTTTTTT.

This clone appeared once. DNA for the CDR3: TGTGCCAGCAGTTCTTCCTTTAGAGGACGGTACTACGAGCAGTACTTC. The encoded protein is CASSSSFRGRYYEQYF. The chain uses TRBV6-6 and TRBJ2-7; D unresolved. Trimming took off 4 bases at V and 3 bases at J, with 19 bases between the two ends. Germline V CDR1 and CDR2: MNHNY, SVGAGI (reference sequence). The CDR3 is 16 amino acids.

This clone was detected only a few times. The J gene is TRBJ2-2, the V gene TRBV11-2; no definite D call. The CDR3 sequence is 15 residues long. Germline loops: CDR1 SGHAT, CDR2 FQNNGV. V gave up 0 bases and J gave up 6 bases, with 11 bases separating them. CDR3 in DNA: TGTGCCAGCAGCTTAGATCCCATCCCCGCCGGGGAGCTGTTTTTT. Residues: CASSLDPIPAGELFF. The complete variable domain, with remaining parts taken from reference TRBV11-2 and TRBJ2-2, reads EAGVAQSPRYKIIEKRQSVAFWCNPISGHATLYWYQQILGQGPKLLIQFQNNGVVDDSQLPKDRFSAERLKGVDSTLKIQPAKLEDSAVYLCASSLDPIPAGELFFGEGSRLTVL.

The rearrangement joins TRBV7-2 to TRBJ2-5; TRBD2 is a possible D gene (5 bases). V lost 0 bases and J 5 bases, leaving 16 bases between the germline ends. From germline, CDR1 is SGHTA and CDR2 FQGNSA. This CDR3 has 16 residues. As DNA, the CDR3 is TGTGCCAGCAGCTTAGCCCTAGCAGCATTGGGGGAGACCCAGTACTTC. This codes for CASSLALAALGETQYF.

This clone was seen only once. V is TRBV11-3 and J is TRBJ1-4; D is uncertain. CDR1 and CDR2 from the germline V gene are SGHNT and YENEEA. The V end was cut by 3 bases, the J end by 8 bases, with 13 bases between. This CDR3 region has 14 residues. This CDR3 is CASSFEGFREKLFF. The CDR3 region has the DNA TGTGCCAGCAGCTTTGAAGGGTTTCGGGAAAAACTGTTTTTT.

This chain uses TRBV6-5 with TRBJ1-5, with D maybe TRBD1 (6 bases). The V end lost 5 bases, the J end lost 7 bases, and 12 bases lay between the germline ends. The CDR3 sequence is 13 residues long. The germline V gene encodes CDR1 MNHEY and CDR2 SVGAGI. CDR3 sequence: CASSQNRVQPQHF. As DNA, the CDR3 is TGTGCCAGCAGTCAAAACAGGGTGCAGCCCCAGCATTTT.

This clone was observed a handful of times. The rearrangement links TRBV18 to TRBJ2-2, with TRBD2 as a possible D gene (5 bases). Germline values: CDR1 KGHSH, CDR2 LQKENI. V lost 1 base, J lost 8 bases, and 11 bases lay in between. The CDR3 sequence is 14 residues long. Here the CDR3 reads CASSPRYTGGELFF. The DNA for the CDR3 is TGTGCCAGCTCACCACGATACACGGGAGGGGAGCTGTTTTTT.

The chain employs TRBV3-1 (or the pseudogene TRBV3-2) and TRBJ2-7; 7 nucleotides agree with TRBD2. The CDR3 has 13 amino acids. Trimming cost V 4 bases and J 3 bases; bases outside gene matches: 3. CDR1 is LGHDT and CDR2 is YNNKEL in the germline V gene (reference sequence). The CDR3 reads CASSRGLRYEQYF. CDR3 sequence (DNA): TGTGCCAGCAGCCGGGGACTACGCTACGAGCAGTACTTC.

This chain's CDR3 is CASSLGLRSYNEQFF. The DNA of the CDR3 is TGCGCCAGCAGCTTGGGTTTGAGATCCTACAATGAGCAGTTCTTC. V gene TRBV5-1 combines with J gene TRBJ2-1; D gene ambiguous. Per the germline V gene, CDR1 is SGHRS and CDR2 is YFSETQ. V was pared by 0 bases and J by 1 base, with 8 bases between. The CDR3 has 15 residues.

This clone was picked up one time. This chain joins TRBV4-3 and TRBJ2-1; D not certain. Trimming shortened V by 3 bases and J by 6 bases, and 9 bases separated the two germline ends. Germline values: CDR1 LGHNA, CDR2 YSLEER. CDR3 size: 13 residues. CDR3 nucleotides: TGCGCCAGCAGCCACGTTTCCCGCAATGAGCAGTTCTTC. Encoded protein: CASSHVSRNEQFF.

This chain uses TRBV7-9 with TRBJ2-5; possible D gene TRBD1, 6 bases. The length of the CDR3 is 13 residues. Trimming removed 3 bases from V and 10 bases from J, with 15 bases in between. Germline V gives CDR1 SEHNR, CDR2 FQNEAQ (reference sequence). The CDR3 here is CASSFGSRGSQYF. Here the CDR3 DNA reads TGTGCCAGCAGCTTTGGGTCGAGGGGGAGCCAGTACTTC.

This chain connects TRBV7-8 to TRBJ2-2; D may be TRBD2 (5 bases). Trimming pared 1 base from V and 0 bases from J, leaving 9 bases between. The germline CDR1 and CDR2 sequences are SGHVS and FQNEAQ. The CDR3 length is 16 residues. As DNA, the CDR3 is TGTGCCAGCAGCTTAGAAGGACTGGCGAACACCGGGGAGCTGTTTTTT. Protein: CASSLEGLANTGELFF. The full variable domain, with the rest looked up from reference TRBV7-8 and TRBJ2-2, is GAGVSQSPRYKVAKRGQDVALRCDPISGHVSLFWYQQALGQGPEFLTYFQNEAQLDKSGLPSDRFFAERPEGSVSTLKIQRTQQEDSAVYLCASSLEGLANTGELFFGEGSRLTVL.

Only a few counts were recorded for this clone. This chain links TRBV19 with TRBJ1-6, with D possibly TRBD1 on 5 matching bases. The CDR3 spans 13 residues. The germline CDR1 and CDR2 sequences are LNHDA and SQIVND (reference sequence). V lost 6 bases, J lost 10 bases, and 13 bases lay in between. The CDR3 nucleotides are TGTGCCAGTAGCAGGGAACTGCGGTCACCCCTCCACTTT. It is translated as CASSRELRSPLHF.

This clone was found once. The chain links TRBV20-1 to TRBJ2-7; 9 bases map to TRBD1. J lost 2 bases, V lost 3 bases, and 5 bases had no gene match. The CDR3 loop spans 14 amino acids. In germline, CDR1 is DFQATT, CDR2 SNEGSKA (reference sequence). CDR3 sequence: CSASRTGETYEQYF. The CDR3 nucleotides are TGCAGTGCTAGTAGGACAGGGGAGACCTACGAGCAGTACTTC.

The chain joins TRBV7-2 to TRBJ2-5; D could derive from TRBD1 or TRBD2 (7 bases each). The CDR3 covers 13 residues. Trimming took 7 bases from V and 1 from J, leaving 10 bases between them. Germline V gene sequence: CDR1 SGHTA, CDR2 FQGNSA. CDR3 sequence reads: CASKRDSQETQYF. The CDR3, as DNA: TGTGCCAGCAAGCGGGACAGCCAAGAGACCCAGTACTTC.

The CDR3 nucleotides read TGTGCCAGTCAACTAGCGGGCCAAGAGACCCAGTACTTC. Amino acids: CASQLAGQETQYF. The V and J genes are TRBV19 and TRBJ2-5; 9 bases are a match to TRBD2. Trimming took 8 bases from V and 1 from J; bases not matched to a gene: 2. The CDR3 consists of 13 residues. The V gene's germline CDR1 is LNHDA and CDR2 SQIVND (reference sequence). The entire variable domain, with the rest obtained from reference TRBV19 and TRBJ2-5, is as follows: DGGITQSPKYLFRKEGQNVTLSCEQNLNHDAMYWYRQDPGQGLRLIYYSQIVNDFQKGDIAEGYSVSREKKESFPLTVTSAQKNPTAFYLCASQLAGQETQYFGPGTRLLVL.